This T cell receptor beta chain was documented in a study of shared clonotypes between healthy human individuals. Study-level findings and limits: Sequencing depth was predicted to influence how clonotypes are shared among donors. Sample collection involved blood only; tissue repertoires are likely different.

In the sorted-subset replicate PCRs, 150 to 200 ng DNA, 29,000 or so T cell genomes, was used. In the study's own analysis: Junction-only sequences without quality scores came from ImmunoSEQ, so filtering differed. Some clones are missing from TCRdb's copy, which holds only in-frame ones; the method was immunoSEQ multiplex PCR. V and J calls and clone size are copied from that table; D and trimming were computed from the DNA. Here the sample spans approximately 1,500,000 clones, roughly 98% being singletons. Comment on this clone: Antigen: not known.

Germline V gene sequence: CDR1 SQVTM, CDR2 ANQGSEA. V gave up 0 bases and J gave up 5 bases; unmatched junction bases: 7. This CDR3 contains 15 residues. Sequenced input: naive CD4+ T cells sorted from blood. The subset was: CD45RA+ positively selected. The receptor was isolated from a man aged 25-45 years in good health. V gene TRBV29-1 combines with J gene TRBJ2-7; 10 bases are shared with TRBD1. The CDR3: CSVEDWGTGDDEQYF. DNA for the CDR3: TGCAGCGTTGAAGATTGGGGGACAGGGGACGACGAGCAGTACTTC.